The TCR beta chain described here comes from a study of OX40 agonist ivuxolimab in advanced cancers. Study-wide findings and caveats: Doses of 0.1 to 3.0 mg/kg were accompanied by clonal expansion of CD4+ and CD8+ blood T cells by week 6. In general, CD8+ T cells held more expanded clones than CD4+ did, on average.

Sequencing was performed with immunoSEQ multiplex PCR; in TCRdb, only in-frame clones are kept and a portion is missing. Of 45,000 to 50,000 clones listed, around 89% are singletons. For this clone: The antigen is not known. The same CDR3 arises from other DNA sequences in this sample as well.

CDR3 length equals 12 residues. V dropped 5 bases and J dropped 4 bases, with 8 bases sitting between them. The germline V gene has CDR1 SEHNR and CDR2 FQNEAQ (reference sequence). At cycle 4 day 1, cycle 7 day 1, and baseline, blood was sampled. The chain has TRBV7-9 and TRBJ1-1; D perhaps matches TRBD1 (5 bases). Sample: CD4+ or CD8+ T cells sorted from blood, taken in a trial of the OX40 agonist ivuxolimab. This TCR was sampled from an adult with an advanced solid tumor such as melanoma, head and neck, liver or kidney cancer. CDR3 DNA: TGTGCCAGCAGCCCTGGGGGCACTGAAGCTTTCTTT. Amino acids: CASSPGGTEAFF.